A selection of T cell receptor beta chains follows, all from one sample in a study of Tregs in tolerant kidney transplant recipients. Repertoires were generated with immunoSEQ multiplex PCR, while TCRdb's copy carries only in-frame clones and drops some. In the table there are about 94,000 clones, 93% of which are singletons. Material: CD4+ T cells from blood, obtained before the transplant. Source of these receptors: a human donor who received a combined kidney and bone marrow transplant. CDR3s include the opening cysteine and the closing phenylalanine or tryptophan. The D gene is left open where the match is weak. Only part of the rows carry a size: once, few, many, or a class if the clone is expanded.

V	length	J	size	D	DNA	CDR3
TRBV30	12	TRBJ1-2	once	TRBD1	TGTGCCTGGAGCAGGGGGGACTATGGCTACACCTTC	CAWSRGDYGYTF
TRBV2	15	TRBJ1-5	-	TRBD1	TGTGCCAGCAGTGAAACAGGGGGCCGGAATCAGCCCCAGCATTTT	CASSETGGRNQPQHF
TRBV19	18	TRBJ2-4	-	TRBD1	TGTGCCAGTAGACCCGAAGGGACAGGGGGCCTTACCAAAAACATTCAGTACTTC	CASRPEGTGGLTKNIQYF
TRBV4-1	17	TRBJ1-6	-	-	TGCGCCAGCAGCCAAGTAAGGGGAGGTTCCTATAATTCACCCCTCCACTTT	CASSQVRGGSYNSPLHF
TRBV14	16	TRBJ2-3	-	-	TGTGCCAGCAGCCAAGACGGGGGTACGACCACAGATACGCAGTATTTT	CASSQDGGTTTDTQYF
TRBV10-3	15	TRBJ1-1	few	-	TGTGCCATCACCGGTTCCAATCAGAGGGAGACTGAAGCTTTCTTT	CAITGSNQRETEAFF
TRBV29-1	18	TRBJ2-5	once	TRBD1	TGCAGCGCCAAAGGGGGACAGGGGGCGCTTGAGTATCGAGAGACCCAGTACTTC	CSAKGGQGALEYRETQYF
TRBV5-6	15	TRBJ1-1	-	-	TGTGCCAGCAGCCGTGGACAGAACTCGGGTACTGAAGCTTTCTTT	CASSRGQNSGTEAFF
TRBV19	15	TRBJ2-3	-	TRBD2	TGTGCCAGTCCACCCAGCGGGGGCGCCACAGATACGCAGTATTTT	CASPPSGGATDTQYF
TRBV6-6	13	TRBJ2-5	-	TRBD2	TGTGCCAGCAGCCTCGGACTAGGGGAGACCCAGTACTTC	CASSLGLGETQYF
TRBV4-3	15	TRBJ2-3	-	-	TGCGCCAGCAGCCAAGTCCGCGGGGCCACAGATACGCAGTATTTT	CASSQVRGATDTQYF
TRBV27	16	TRBJ2-2	-	-	TGTGCCAGCAAAAGGGGTCTCAGGGGTAAAGACGGGGAGCTGTTTTTT	CASKRGLRGKDGELFF
TRBV4-1	13	TRBJ1-2	-	TRBD1	TGCGCCAGCAGCCGCCAGGGGGCGGATGGCTACACCTTC	CASSRQGADGYTF
TRBV15	17	TRBJ2-1	-	-	TGTGCCACCAGCAGAGATTTAGCACAATCCTCCTACAATGAGCAGTTCTTC	CATSRDLAQSSYNEQFF
TRBV18	15	TRBJ1-3	-	-	TGTGCCAGCTCACCACCGGGCAGCTCTGGAAACACCATATATTTT	CASSPPGSSGNTIYF
TRBV5-1	16	TRBJ2-5	-	TRBD2	TGCGCCAGCAGCTTGTTTGGGAGGGCCTACCAAGAGACCCAGTACTTC	CASSLFGRAYQETQYF